The present entry profiles one T cell receptor beta chain with its context. No conserved phenylalanine or tryptophan ends this CDR3, so it is likely a read error. The data were obtained in a study of tumor-infiltrating lymphocytes in primary liver carcinoma. Total RNA amounting to roughly 0.5 ug was the source from which TCR beta cDNA was made with a constant-region primer. Sequencing libraries for TCR beta derived from three nested multiplex PCR rounds that used slightly modified ARM-PCR. A C-beta reverse primer and TRBV1-TRBV30 forward primers served in each of the first two PCR rounds, at about 10 cycles apiece. Each CDR3 protein is one row after TCRdb ran MiXCR on the multiplex PCR reads. The data contain around 47,000 distinct CDR3 sequences, about three quarters of them seen just once; the ten biggest clones take up 19%. The CDR3 has 15 residues. The germline gives CDR1 SGHNT, CDR2 YYREEE (reference sequence). Trimming removed 5 bases from V and 6 bases from J; junction bases left unmatched: 13.

DNA and RNA were both co-extracted from about 19-30 mg of bulk tissue that had not been sorted. None of the patients had received treatment, and all had chronic HBV infection. This chain joins TRBV5-4 and TRBJ2-7, with 8 bases identical to TRBD1. The TCR sequence derives from a man between 40 and 49 years old with primary liver carcinoma and hepatitis B virus infection. Sequencing was performed on liver tumor tissue from sampling region 2. Described subset: tumor region T2, inferior pole. The CDR3 sequence is CASRSGTGARGEQYI. Written as DNA, the CDR3 is TGTGCCAGCAGGTCTGGGACAGGCGCGAGGGGCGAGCAGTACATC.